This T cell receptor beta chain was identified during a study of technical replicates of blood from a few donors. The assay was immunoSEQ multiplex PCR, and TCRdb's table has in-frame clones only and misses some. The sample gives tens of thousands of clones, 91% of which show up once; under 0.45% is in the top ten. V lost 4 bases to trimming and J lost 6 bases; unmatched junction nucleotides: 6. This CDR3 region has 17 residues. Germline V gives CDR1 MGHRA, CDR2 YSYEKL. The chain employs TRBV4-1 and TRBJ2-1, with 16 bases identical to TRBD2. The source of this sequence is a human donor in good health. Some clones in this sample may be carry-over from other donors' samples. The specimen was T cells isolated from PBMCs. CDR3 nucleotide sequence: TGCGCCAGCAGCCTAGCCGGGACTAGCGGGAGGGCCAATGAGCAGTTCTTC. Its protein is CASSLAGTSGRANEQFF.